The entry below gives a single TCR beta chain sequence along with its context. Its antigen has not been determined. No clone much larger than this one lies a single base away; base qualities are absent. The library came from the immunoSEQ multiplex PCR assay. TCRdb re-hosts the immuneACCESS table, in-frame sequences only. Its copies lack some clones; in the studies checked, an unresolved V gene accounts for under half of them, and the cause for the rest is not known. The sample data list over 150,000 clones, and 75% to 95% of these were observed just once. Jointly, the top ten make up around 2% of the sample. The entry originates in a study of control samples from healthy donors and cancer patients (dated by TCRdb to 2020 to 2022). The germline V gene (reference sequence) gives CDR1 as LNHDA and CDR2 as SQIVND. The CDR3 covers 16 residues, taking in both the cysteine and the phenylalanine. Only the CDR3 portion is preserved as DNA: 48 bases, with reading frame beginning at the first base. V sheds 6 bases and J sheds 0 bases, leaving 12 bases between their ends.

The sequence came from a woman aged 40 to 50 in good health. Material for sequencing was blood. In this chain, TRBV19 is recombined with TRBJ2-6, with the D call tentatively TRBD1 or TRBD2, each fitting 5 bases. The CDR3 here reads CASSPGGGSGANVLTF. The sequenced DNA is TGTGCCAGTAGCCCGGGTGGGGGCTCTGGGGCCAACGTCCTGACTTTC.